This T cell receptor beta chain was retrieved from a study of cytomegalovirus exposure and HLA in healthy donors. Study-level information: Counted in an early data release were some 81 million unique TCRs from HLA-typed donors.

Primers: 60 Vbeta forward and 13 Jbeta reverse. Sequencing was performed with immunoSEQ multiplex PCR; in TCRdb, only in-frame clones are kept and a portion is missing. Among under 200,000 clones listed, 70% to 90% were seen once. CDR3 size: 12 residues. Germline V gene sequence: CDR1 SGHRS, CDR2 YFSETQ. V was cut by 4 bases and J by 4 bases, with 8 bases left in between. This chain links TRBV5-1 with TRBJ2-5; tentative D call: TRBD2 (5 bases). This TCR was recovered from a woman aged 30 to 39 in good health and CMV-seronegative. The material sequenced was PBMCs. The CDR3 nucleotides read TGCGCCAGCAGCCGGACTGGAGAGACCCAGTACTTC. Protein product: CASSRTGETQYF. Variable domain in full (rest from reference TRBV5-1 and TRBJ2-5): KAGVTQTPRYLIKTRGQQVTLSCSPISGHRSVSWYQQTPGQGLQFLFEYFSETQRNKGNFPGRFSGRQFSNSRSEMNVSTLELGDSALYLCASSRTGETQYFGPGTRLLVL.